The source of this T cell receptor beta chain is a study of control samples from healthy donors and cancer patients. This CDR3 comprises 15 residues. The germline CDR1 and CDR2 sequences are LNHDA and SQIVND (reference sequence). J lost 3 bases, V lost 4 bases, and 6 bases had no gene match. TCRdb's copy holds only in-frame clones and misses some; the assay was immunoSEQ multiplex PCR. The data contain about 70,000 clones, around 87% of them singletons. This receptor was identified in a woman in her forties or fifties with head and neck cancer. The rearrangement uses TRBV19 and TRBJ1-1; 9 nucleotides line up with TRBD1. The sequencing sample was made of PBMCs. CDR3 nucleotides: TGTGCCAGTAGTAGGGGGACAGGGTGGGACACTGAAGCTTTCTTT. It yields the protein CASSRGTGWDTEAFF.